Following are 4 T cell receptor beta chains from one sample sequenced in a study of CD8 T cells in ankylosing spondylitis. Via MiXCR, TCRdb re-called the 5' RACE reads, giving one row per CDR3 protein. The sample yields just under 550,000 distinct CDR3 sequences, more than 9.5% seen once. Their antigen targets remain unknown. Study-wide results and limits: Blood of patients with ankylosing spondylitis appeared to be characterized by a TCR beta motif of several highly homologous variants.

Material for sequencing was blood, either unsorted or a sorted T cell fraction (not recorded which). These receptor sequences come from a male donor with ankylosing spondylitis.

This clonotype was counted between two and nine times. The chain couples TRBV3-1 to TRBJ1-5; D uncertain. Germline CDR1 reads LGHDT; CDR2 reads YNNKEL (reference sequence). Deletions cut 1 base from V and 6 bases from J, with 7 bases between. The CDR3 is made up of 13 amino acids. CDR3 residues: CASSQGTLQPQHF. DNA of the CDR3: TGTGCCAGCAGCCAAGGTACTCTTCAGCCCCAGCATTTT.

This sequence joins TRBV29-1 and TRBJ1-1; D remains unclear. V lost 7 bases to trimming and J lost 0 bases, with 9 bases between them. The CDR3 has 12 amino acids. Germline-derived CDR1 and CDR2 are SQVTM and ANQGSEA. This chain's CDR3 is CSAMTVNTEAFF. CDR3 nucleotide sequence: TGCAGCGCTATGACGGTGAACACTGAAGCTTTCTTT.

This clonotype appeared a few times. The gene calls are TRBV11-1 and TRBJ2-5, with 9 bases lining up with TRBD2. The J segment lost 4 bases and the V segment lost 6 bases, leaving 9 bases of the junction unmatched. The CDR3 has 15 residues. Germline CDR1 and CDR2: SGHAT and FQDESV (reference sequence). The CDR3 protein is CASREGGRAAETQYF. For the CDR3, the DNA is TGTGCCAGCAGAGAAGGCGGGAGGGCCGCAGAGACCCAGTACTTC.

There are a few counts of this clonotype. The CDR3 region is CASSTSGGDNEQFF. In DNA, the CDR3 is TGTGCCAGCAGTACTAGCGGGGGGGACAATGAGCAGTTCTTC. The chain carries TRBV3-1 and TRBJ2-1, with TRBD2 matching 13 bases. The germline CDR1 and CDR2 sequences are LGHDT and YNNKEL (reference sequence). With 6 bases clipped from V and 5 bases from J, the junction kept 1 base outside the gene matches. The CDR3 covers 14 residues.